A selection of T cell receptor beta chains follows, all from one sample in a study of T cells in Graves' hyperthyroidism and ophthalmopathy. TCRdb reprocessed the multiplex PCR reads via MiXCR and lists one record per CDR3 protein. The sample lists some 500,000 distinct CDR3 sequences, approximately 15% occurring once. The source material was blood. These receptors all come from a woman between 18 and 29 years old with Graves' hyperthyroidism. The CDR3 runs from the conserved cysteine through the conserved F or W. Fields, in order: CDR3 DNA, CDR3 protein, CDR3 length, D gene, V gene, clone size, J gene. A D gene is named only where the DNA matches it firmly. Size values are once, few and many counts, or a class for expanded clones, and some rows have none.

DNA: TGCAGTGGAGCTGGGCGGGATGGCGAGCAGTACTTC
CDR3: CSGAGRDGEQYF
length: 12
D: NA
V: TRBV20-1
size: NA
J: TRBJ2-7

DNA: TGTGCCAGCAGCTTGGACAAAACGAACACCGGGGAGCTGTTTTTT
CDR3: CASSLDKTNTGELFF
length: 15
D: NA
V: TRBV7-3
size: NA
J: TRBJ2-2

DNA: TGTGCCAGCAGCCAAGAACGGACCTTCGGCGAGCAGTACTTC
CDR3: CASSQERTFGEQYF
length: 14
D: NA
V: TRBV3-1
size: many
J: TRBJ2-7

DNA: TGTGCCAGCAGCTTAGATCGACTAGCGAGGGTCCAAGATACGCAGTATTTT
CDR3: CASSLDRLARVQDTQYF
length: 17
D: TRBD2
V: TRBV11-3
size: many
J: TRBJ2-3

DNA: TGTGCCAGCAGCTTCCGGGACAGCTCCTACAATGAGCAGTTCTTC
CDR3: CASSFRDSSYNEQFF
length: 15
D: TRBD1
V: TRBV5-6
size: many
J: TRBJ2-1

DNA: TGTGCCAGCAGGCAGACAGGGACGAGAGGAAACACCATATATTTT
CDR3: CASRQTGTRGNTIYF
length: 15
D: TRBD1
V: TRBV5-5
size: once
J: TRBJ1-3

DNA: TGTGCCAGCAGCCGAGGGGGCGGGAGGATGTACAATGAGCAGTTCTTC
CDR3: CASSRGGGRMYNEQFF
length: 16
D: NA
V: TRBV14
size: NA
J: TRBJ2-1

DNA: TGTGCCAGCAGTTTTCCCTTCACGTCCGGACAGGTCTTCATGAACACTGAAGCTTTCTTT
CDR3: CASSFPFTSGQVFMNTEAFF
length: 20
D: TRBD1
V: TRBV12-3/TRBV12-4
size: once
J: TRBJ1-1

DNA: TGTGCCAGCAGTGAGCGGGACTCCTACTTCTACAATGAGCAGTTCTTC
CDR3: CASSERDSYFYNEQFF
length: 16
D: TRBD2
V: TRBV27
size: many
J: TRBJ2-1

DNA: TGTGCCAGCAGCTCCGTTTTTGAGCAGTACTTC
CDR3: CASSSVFEQYF
length: 11
D: NA
V: TRBV11-2
size: many
J: TRBJ2-7

DNA: TGTGCCAGCAGCCCTGAAACAGCGAACACTGAAGCTTTCTTT
CDR3: CASSPETANTEAFF
length: 14
D: NA
V: TRBV11-2
size: NA
J: TRBJ1-1

DNA: TGTGCCAGCAGGCTAAGACTAGCGGGAGGGTCTCCCAATGAGCAGTTCTTC
CDR3: CASRLRLAGGSPNEQFF
length: 17
D: TRBD2
V: TRBV6-1
size: few
J: TRBJ2-1

DNA: TGTGCCAGCCATACCTTTCCCTACGAGCAGTACTTC
CDR3: CASHTFPYEQYF
length: 12
D: NA
V: TRBV6-1
size: NA
J: TRBJ2-7

DNA: TGTGCCAGCAGTCCCTCCGCCACAGATACGCAGTATTTT
CDR3: CASSPSATDTQYF
length: 13
D: NA
V: TRBV12-3/TRBV12-4
size: many
J: TRBJ2-3

DNA: TGTGCCAGCAGCCCCCCTCGATGGCAAGGTGCTAACTATGGCTACACCTTC
CDR3: CASSPPRWQGANYGYTF
length: 17
D: NA
V: TRBV7-9
size: NA
J: TRBJ1-2

DNA: TGTGCCAGCAGAAACTCGGGGACAGGGCTCGAGCAGTACTTC
CDR3: CASRNSGTGLEQYF
length: 14
D: TRBD1
V: TRBV7-9
size: NA
J: TRBJ2-7

DNA: TGCAGTGCTATGGAGGGGACCGGTGGCTACACCTTC
CDR3: CSAMEGTGGYTF
length: 12
D: NA
V: TRBV20-1
size: few
J: TRBJ1-2

DNA: TGTGCCAGCAGCGTAGAAGTAGCGGGAGCTGAGCAGTTCTTC
CDR3: CASSVEVAGAEQFF
length: 14
D: TRBD2
V: TRBV9
size: NA
J: TRBJ2-1

DNA: TGTGCCAGCAGTCCTCTAGCGGGAGGCCGGGGTAATGAGCAGTTCTTC
CDR3: CASSPLAGGRGNEQFF
length: 16
D: TRBD2
V: TRBV27
size: few
J: TRBJ2-1

DNA: TGTGCCAGCAGTTACCATAGCTGGGGCACTGAAGCTTTCTTT
CDR3: CASSYHSWGTEAFF
length: 14
D: NA
V: TRBV12-3/TRBV12-4
size: many
J: TRBJ1-1

DNA: TGTGCCAGCAGCACACCCCTTACTAGGACGTCCCCCTCAGATACGCAGTATTTT
CDR3: CASSTPLTRTSPSDTQYF
length: 18
D: NA
V: TRBV9
size: NA
J: TRBJ2-3

DNA: TGCGCCAGCAGCAGAACGGGACTAGCGGGAGTGGATGAGCAGTTCTTC
CDR3: CASSRTGLAGVDEQFF
length: 16
D: TRBD2
V: TRBV5-1
size: NA
J: TRBJ2-1

DNA: TGCGCCAGCAGAACAGGGGGCCAGGATCTATTTGGTGGCTACACCTTC
CDR3: CASRTGGQDLFGGYTF
length: 16
D: TRBD1
V: TRBV5-1
size: many
J: TRBJ1-2

DNA: TGTGCCAGCAGTGAGTCCGGGACGCTGGGGTTCTTC
CDR3: CASSESGTLGFF
length: 12
D: NA
V: TRBV11-2
size: NA
J: TRBJ2-1

DNA: TGTGCCAGCTCACCACCGGGACCGACTGGTGGCTACACCTTC
CDR3: CASSPPGPTGGYTF
length: 14
D: NA
V: TRBV18
size: few
J: TRBJ1-2

DNA: TGTGCCAGCAGCCAAGAGAGCCTAGTGGGTTGTGAGCAGTTCTTC
CDR3: CASSQESLVGCEQFF
length: 15
D: NA
V: TRBV3-1
size: many
J: TRBJ2-1

DNA: TGCCCCATTCGGGTTTATAGCAATCAGCCCCAGCATTTT
CDR3: CPIRVYSNQPQHF
length: 13
D: NA
V: TRBV4-1
size: few
J: TRBJ1-5

DNA: TGTGCCAGCAGCGGAAATGTACTAGCGAACACCGGGGAGCTGTTTTTT
CDR3: CASSGNVLANTGELFF
length: 16
D: NA
V: TRBV9
size: few
J: TRBJ2-2

DNA: TGTGCCAGCAGCCAAGGCGTGACTGTCAAGTTCTTC
CDR3: CASSQGVTVKFF
length: 12
D: NA
V: TRBV3-1
size: NA
J: TRBJ2-1

DNA: TGTGCCAGCAGGACGGAGGTGGGGTATGGCTACACCTTC
CDR3: CASRTEVGYGYTF
length: 13
D: NA
V: TRBV5-8
size: many
J: TRBJ1-2

DNA: TGCAGTGCTAGAGGACCTAGGGGGGAGCCCCAGCATTTT
CDR3: CSARGPRGEPQHF
length: 13
D: NA
V: TRBV20-1
size: few
J: TRBJ1-5

DNA: TGTGCCAGTAGTCCCGGACAGGCACGGCCTGACTATGGCTACACCTTC
CDR3: CASSPGQARPDYGYTF
length: 16
D: TRBD1
V: TRBV19
size: many
J: TRBJ1-2

DNA: TGTGCCAGCTCCGCTGACCCTACCCCATACGAGCAGTACTTC
CDR3: CASSADPTPYEQYF
length: 14
D: NA
V: TRBV18
size: many
J: TRBJ2-7

DNA: TGTGCCAGCAGCCGGGGACCAAACAATGAGCAGTTCTTC
CDR3: CASSRGPNNEQFF
length: 13
D: NA
V: TRBV3-1
size: many
J: TRBJ2-1

DNA: TGCAGTGCTAGAGGCAACTTAGCGGGAGGTAGCACAGATACGCAGTATTTT
CDR3: CSARGNLAGGSTDTQYF
length: 17
D: TRBD2
V: TRBV20-1
size: NA
J: TRBJ2-3

DNA: TGTGCCAGCAGTTTGGGTGTCGGCGACTATGGCTACACCTTC
CDR3: CASSLGVGDYGYTF
length: 14
D: NA
V: TRBV6-1
size: many
J: TRBJ1-2

DNA: TGTGCCAGCACCAAGGAGGCGGCCCCTTCCCTGTACTTC
CDR3: CASTKEAAPSLYF
length: 13
D: NA
V: TRBV9
size: many
J: TRBJ2-5

DNA: TGTGCCAGCGTGCAGGTGGGGAACTATGGCTACACCTTC
CDR3: CASVQVGNYGYTF
length: 13
D: NA
V: TRBV6-8
size: many
J: TRBJ1-2

DNA: TGCAGCGTTCGACAGGGACCGCGGAACACTGAAGCTTTCTTT
CDR3: CSVRQGPRNTEAFF
length: 14
D: TRBD1
V: TRBV29-1
size: many
J: TRBJ1-1

DNA: TGTGCCAGTAGTATATTGACAGGGTACCCAAACAATGAGCAGTTCTTC
CDR3: CASSILTGYPNNEQFF
length: 16
D: TRBD1
V: TRBV19
size: many
J: TRBJ2-1

DNA: TGTGCCAGCTCACCACCGACTAGCGGGACCACCTACAATGAGCAGTTCTTC
CDR3: CASSPPTSGTTYNEQFF
length: 17
D: TRBD2
V: TRBV18
size: many
J: TRBJ2-1

DNA: TGTGCCAGCAGCCCGGGACTAGCGGGATTGTACGAGCAGTACTTC
CDR3: CASSPGLAGLYEQYF
length: 15
D: TRBD2
V: TRBV28
size: many
J: TRBJ2-7

DNA: TGTGCCAGCAGCTCCGGGACTAGCGGGAGGGTAGACACCGGGGAGCTGTTTTTT
CDR3: CASSSGTSGRVDTGELFF
length: 18
D: TRBD2
V: TRBV7-7
size: few
J: TRBJ2-2

DNA: TGTGCCAGTACCCGGTACCCTAACACCGGGGAGCTGTTTTTT
CDR3: CASTRYPNTGELFF
length: 14
D: NA
V: TRBV19
size: few
J: TRBJ2-2

DNA: TGTGCCAGCAGCTCGGGACAGGGGGCTTCGAATAGCAATCAGCCCCAGCATTTT
CDR3: CASSSGQGASNSNQPQHF
length: 18
D: TRBD1
V: TRBV7-9
size: many
J: TRBJ1-5

DNA: TGTGCCAGCAGCAGCGGGGGGGTGAACACCGGGGAGCTGTTTTTT
CDR3: CASSSGGVNTGELFF
length: 15
D: TRBD2
V: TRBV9
size: many
J: TRBJ2-2

DNA: TGCGCCAGCAGTGATATAGGGGACAGGGGCCGGGACGAGCAGTACTTC
CDR3: CASSDIGDRGRDEQYF
length: 16
D: TRBD1
V: TRBV10-2
size: few
J: TRBJ2-7

DNA: TGTGCCAGCAGTGAAAGTCAGGCAGGGCAGCCCCAGCATTTT
CDR3: CASSESQAGQPQHF
length: 14
D: NA
V: TRBV2
size: NA
J: TRBJ1-5

DNA: TGTGCCAGCAGTGAAAGGGTCAGGTCGGACACTGAAGCTTTCTTT
CDR3: CASSERVRSDTEAFF
length: 15
D: NA
V: TRBV28
size: NA
J: TRBJ1-1

DNA: TGTGCCAGCAGTCCTAGTCGGGGGAGCTATGGCTACACCTTC
CDR3: CASSPSRGSYGYTF
length: 14
D: NA
V: TRBV6-1
size: many
J: TRBJ1-2

DNA: TGTGCCAGCAGTTGGGGTAGAGATACGCAGTATTTT
CDR3: CASSWGRDTQYF
length: 12
D: NA
V: TRBV27
size: many
J: TRBJ2-3

DNA: TGTGCCAGCAGCTTGGTCGGGGTTCGGGAGACCCAGTACTTC
CDR3: CASSLVGVRETQYF
length: 14
D: NA
V: TRBV5-6
size: many
J: TRBJ2-5

DNA: TGTGCCAGCAGCCGCCTGGGGGGGACCGGGGAGCTGTTTTTT
CDR3: CASSRLGGTGELFF
length: 14
D: TRBD2
V: TRBV3-1
size: many
J: TRBJ2-2

DNA: TGTGCCAGCAGCTCTGACAGGGAAAAAGATACGCAGTATTTT
CDR3: CASSSDREKDTQYF
length: 14
D: TRBD1
V: TRBV12-3/TRBV12-4
size: NA
J: TRBJ2-3

DNA: TGTGCCAGCAGTTTAAGTAGATCTAACTATGGCTACACCTTC
CDR3: CASSLSRSNYGYTF
length: 14
D: NA
V: TRBV27
size: NA
J: TRBJ1-2

DNA: TGCGCCAGCAGCACCCGGGACAGGGGGACCGGGGAGCTGTTTTTT
CDR3: CASSTRDRGTGELFF
length: 15
D: TRBD1
V: TRBV5-1
size: NA
J: TRBJ2-2